The 23 T cell receptor beta chains given below trace back to one sample, sequenced in a study of tumor and adjacent non-tumor tissue in lung cancer. A modified ARM-PCR protocol with three rounds of nested PCR amplified TCRbeta. MiXCR was run by TCRdb on the multiplex PCR reads, yielding one entry per CDR3 protein. The data contain about 68,000 distinct CDR3 sequences, roughly 56% of them singletons. RNA was extracted from bulk tissue without any cell sorting. The sequenced material came from lung tumor tissue. All receptors derive from a middle-aged man with non-small cell lung cancer.

At least ten counts were recorded for this clonotype. The rearrangement links TRBV30 to TRBJ1-5; the D gene is possibly TRBD1 (5 bases). This CDR3 spans 13 amino acids. Trimming pared 3 bases from V and 5 bases from J, leaving 11 bases between. The V gene's germline CDR1 is GTSNPN and CDR2 SVGIG (reference sequence). The CDR3 loop is CAWSPPGYQPQHF. CDR3 coding DNA: TGTGCCTGGAGCCCGCCAGGGTATCAGCCCCAGCATTTT. Complete variable domain (other parts from reference TRBV30 and TRBJ1-5): SQTIHQWPATLVQPVGSPLSLECTVEGTSNPNLYWYRQAAGRGLQLLFYSVGIGQISSEVPQNLSASRPQDRQFILSSKKLLLSDSGFYLCAWSPPGYQPQHFGDGTRLSIL.

In the case of this clonotype: Just one base apart from a much larger clone, this may be a read error. The rearrangement links TRBV6-6 to TRBJ1-6; D gene ambiguous. CDR3 length: 14 amino acids. Germline CDR1 reads MNHNY; CDR2 reads SVGAGI (reference sequence). V was shortened by 5 bases and J by 8 bases, with 13 bases between the two germline ends. The CDR3 reads CASSGGRGYSPLHF. In DNA, the CDR3 is TGTGCCAGCAGTGGCGGACGGGGTTATTCACCCCTCCACTTT.

This clonotype was counted many times. The chain recombines TRBV6-5 with TRBJ2-3, with a possible D match to TRBD2 (7 bases). Germline CDR1 is MNHEY and CDR2 is SVGAGI. The length of the CDR3 is 15 residues. V lost 5 bases, J lost 0 bases, and 12 bases lay in between. The CDR3 sequence: CASSRWGGSTDTQYF. DNA for the CDR3: TGTGCCAGCAGTCGATGGGGGGGCAGCACAGATACGCAGTATTTT.

The chain recombines TRBV28 with TRBJ2-7; no reliable D call. Deletions cut 6 bases from V and 3 bases from J, with 15 bases between. Germline values: CDR1 MDHEN, CDR2 SYDVKM. The length of the CDR3 is 14 residues. The CDR3 loop reads CASSLDEAGYEQYF. CDR3 DNA: TGTGCCAGCAGCCTAGACGAGGCAGGCTACGAGCAGTACTTC.

As concerns this clonotype: Being one base from a much bigger clone, this may be a read error. The V call is TRBV10-1, the J call TRBJ2-1; 12 nucleotides align to TRBD1. CDR1 is WNHNN, CDR2 SYGVQD, per germline (reference sequence). The CDR3 sequence is 15 residues long. The CDR3 DNA is TGCGTCAGCAGTGATCCGGGACAGGGGGCTTGGGAGCAGTTCTTC. As protein: CVSSDPGQGAWEQFF.

The V and J genes are TRBV6-6 and TRBJ2-3; D not certain. CDR1 and CDR2 from the germline V gene are MNHNY and SVGAGI (reference sequence). The length of the CDR3 is 14 residues. V was pared by 6 bases and J by 1 base, with 11 bases between. CDR3 loop: CASSPDMGTDTQYF. CDR3 nucleotides: TGTGCCAGCAGCCCCGACATGGGCACAGATACGCAGTATTTT.

This clonotype turned up a few times. The chain is built from TRBV7-9 and TRBJ2-7; 7 bases map to TRBD1. Trimming removed 4 bases from V and 6 bases from J; junction bases left unmatched: 12. The germline CDR1 and CDR2 sequences are SEHNR and FQNEAQ (reference sequence). The CDR3 contains 15 residues. The CDR3 here is CASSSGQSLLSEQYF. CDR3 bases: TGTGCCAGCAGCTCGGGACAGTCTCTCCTAAGCGAGCAGTACTTC.

On this clonotype: The CDR3 does not close with the conserved phenylalanine or tryptophan, likely indicating a read error. The rearrangement joins TRBV11-2 to TRBJ2-3, with D uncertain. CDR1 and CDR2 from the germline V gene are SGHAT and FQNNGV. The CDR3 is 15 residues long. Written as DNA, the CDR3 is TGTGCAAGCAGCTTAGATGCGCATCCCACAGATACGCAGTATATT. As protein: CASSLDAHPTDTQYI.

Concerning this clonotype itself: An end of the junction does not agree with germline; a read error may underlie this. The rearrangement links TRBV6-2 or TRBV6-3 to TRBJ1-5; the D gene is possibly TRBD1 (5 bases). CDR3 size: 18 residues. Germline CDR1 MNHEY, CDR2 SVGEGT. The CDR3 sequence is CASSLFRGEGLSSQPQHF. The CDR3 nucleotides are TGTGCCAGCAGTCTATTTAGGGGCGAGGGGCTGAGCAGTCAGCCCCAGCATTTT.

This clonotype is deemed medium-sized. The chain joins TRBV10-3 to TRBJ2-2; possibly TRBD1 for D (6 bases). Germline CDR1 is ENHRY and CDR2 is SYGVKD. Deletions cut 4 bases from V and 6 bases from J, with 15 bases between. The length of the CDR3 is 15 residues. DNA for the CDR3: TGTGCCATCAGTGGAGGGCAGGGGATGTCCGGGGAGCTGTTTTTT. This translates into CAISGGQGMSGELFF.

This clonotype was seen a few times. The junction and the germline gene differ at one end; a read error may be behind it. The chain couples TRBV6-5 to TRBJ1-6; D unclear. CDR3 length: 15 residues. Per the germline V gene, CDR1 is MNHEY and CDR2 is SVGAGI. The CDR3 DNA reads TGTGCCAGCACTCCTGGGATTAGGGTTAATTCACCCCTCCCCTTT. The encoded protein is CASTPGIRVNSPLPF.

This clonotype was seen only once. The conserved phenylalanine or tryptophan normally closing the CDR3 is absent here, so this likely arose from a read error. The DNA is left out, because the CDR3 cannot be placed on it with certainty; the CDR3 is given as TCRdb lists it. The rearrangement links TRBV29-1 to TRBJ1-1; the D segment call TRBD1 is taken from the table without a DNA check. The CDR3 spans 13 amino acids, including both terminal residues. CDR1 and CDR2 (germline): SQVTM, ANQGSEA. CDR3 amino acids: CSAEGARGTEALL.

Of note for this clonotype: This CDR3 fails to terminate in the conserved phenylalanine or tryptophan, so it likely reflects a read error. It is unclear where the CDR3 begins or ends on the DNA, so no DNA is shown, and the CDR3 is as TCRdb lists it. The rearrangement links TRBV11-3 to TRBJ2-3; TRBD2, the table's D call, was not compared with the DNA. The CDR3 has 17 residues if both end residues are counted. CDR1 is SGHNT and CDR2 is YENEEA in the germline V gene. CDR3 protein: CASSVGTSGGASDTQYL.

This clonotype was counted between two and nine times. V and J are TRBV12-3 or TRBV12-4 and TRBJ2-2; 9 nucleotides agree with TRBD1. The V segment lost 5 bases and the J segment 7 bases; nucleotides outside the gene matches: 5. The length of the CDR3 is 14 residues. CDR3 nucleotide sequence: TGTGCCAGCAGTAGGACAGGGGTCGTCGGGGAGCTGTTTTTT. This sequence encodes CASSRTGVVGELFF.

This clonotype was counted a few times. Since a much larger clone is just one base distant, this may be a read error. The rearrangement uses TRBV5-4 and TRBJ1-2, with TRBD1 matching 8 bases. Losses at the gene ends were 3 bases for V and 8 bases for J; bases not matched to a gene: 9. CDR3 length equals 14 residues. Looked up from germline, CDR1 is SGHNT and CDR2 is YYREEE (reference sequence). The CDR3 protein is CASSYPGTGEGYTF. The CDR3 coding sequence is TGTGCCAGCAGCTACCCGGGGACAGGCGAAGGCTACACCTTC.

Turning to this clonotype: At one boundary the junction diverges from the germline segment, which might be a read error. The rearrangement uses TRBV29-1 and TRBJ2-1, with 8 bases that match TRBD2. Per the germline V gene, CDR1 is SQVTM and CDR2 is ANQGSEA. The length of the CDR3 is 14 residues. This chain's CDR3 is CGVEGLAGWNEQFF. DNA for the CDR3: TGCGGCGTTGAAGGACTAGCAGGATGGAATGAACAGTTCTTC.

Points on this clonotype: Possible read error: a much larger clone is one base away. This rearrangement joins TRBV4-1 to TRBJ1-5; no definite D call. Per germline, CDR1 MGHRA and CDR2 YSYEKL. This CDR3 has 15 residues. This chain's CDR3 is CTSSPTVNSNQPQHF. Written as DNA, the CDR3 is TGCACCAGCAGCCCAACAGTGAATAGCAATCAGCCCCAGCATTTT.

The V call is TRBV28, the J call TRBJ1-2, with 7 bases identical to TRBD1. Germline V CDR1 and CDR2: MDHEN, SYDVKM. The V segment lost 2 bases and the J segment 4 bases; nucleotides outside the gene matches: 1. The CDR3 consists of 13 residues. DNA of the CDR3: TGTGCCAGCAGTTTAGGGACAGCCTATGGCTACACCTTC. It codes for CASSLGTAYGYTF.

Only a few counts were recorded for this clonotype. The chain recombines TRBV20-1 with TRBJ2-7; 7 nucleotides line up with TRBD2. J was trimmed by 7 bases and V by 0 bases; bases with no gene match: 12. CDR3 length: 15 amino acids. In germline, CDR1 is DFQATT, CDR2 SNEGSKA (reference sequence). The CDR3 DNA sequence: TGCAGTGCTAGAGATGGCGAGCGGGGCTCCCCTGAGCAGTACTTC. The encoded protein is CSARDGERGSPEQYF.

A note on this clonotype: This may stem from a read error, because a much larger clone lies one nucleotide away. The rearrangement uses TRBV12-3 or TRBV12-4 and TRBJ2-5; D not resolved. There are 13 residues in the CDR3. The V end was cut by 6 bases, the J end by 2 bases, with 10 bases between. In nucleotides, the CDR3 is TGTGCCAGCAGCCGGATTAATCAAGAGACCCAGTACTTC. Translation: CASSRINQETQYF.

This clonotype was seen a handful of times. The chain employs TRBV18 and TRBJ2-1; TRBD2 matches at 8 bases. Germline CDR1 is KGHSH and CDR2 is LQKENI. The CDR3 is 14 residues long. V shed 1 base and J 4 bases; nucleotides not matched to a gene: 0. The CDR3 nucleotides read TGTGCCAGCTCACCACAGCGGGGGTACAATGAGCAGTTCTTC. Protein product: CASSPQRGYNEQFF.

The sample holds a few counts of this clonotype. The CDR3 spells CASSRRQPNTDTQYF. CDR3 sequence (DNA): TGTGCCAGCAGCCGTCGACAGCCTAACACAGATACGCAGTATTTT. The chain is built from TRBV12-3 or TRBV12-4 and TRBJ2-3, with D tentatively TRBD1 (5 bases). Trimming shortened V by 6 bases and J by 2 bases, and 15 bases separated the two germline ends. CDR3 length: 15 amino acids.

The genes are TRBV5-1 and TRBJ2-7, with D maybe TRBD2 (6 bases). CDR3 length: 18 amino acids. The ends were cut back, 3 bases at V and 1 base at J, with 23 bases in the middle. Looked up from germline, CDR1 is SGHRS and CDR2 is YFSETQ. CDR3: CASSSRGSGGGLSYEQYF. The CDR3 region has the DNA TGCGCCAGCAGCTCCCGAGGTAGCGGTGGAGGTTTATCCTACGAGCAGTACTTC.